The 4 T cell receptor beta chains below come from one sample, sequenced in a study of T cells in Graves' hyperthyroidism and ophthalmopathy. Amplified TCR beta CDR3 regions came from RNA transcripts. Researchers ran a first-round RT-PCR on the TCR CDR3 using the HTBI primer set. In TCRdb, the multiplex PCR reads were re-called with MiXCR into one record per CDR3 protein. Of some 600,000 distinct CDR3 sequences listed, approximately 15% are singletons. Source material: blood. The origin of the receptors is a woman under 40 with Graves' hyperthyroidism that later progressed to Graves' ophthalmopathy.

This clonotype was detected ten times or more. The V gene is TRBV2, the J gene TRBJ2-5; D uncertain. The germline CDR1 and CDR2 sequences are SNHLY and FYNNEI. The CDR3 has 14 residues. Trimming took 5 bases from V and 2 from J, leaving 12 bases between them. This CDR3 reads CASSLIRSQETQYF. The CDR3 DNA reads as TGTGCCAGCAGTCTAATCCGTTCACAAGAGACCCAGTACTTC.

The sample holds many counts of this clonotype. The rearrangement uses TRBV14 and TRBJ1-4; no clear D gene. Germline CDR1 and CDR2: SGHDN and FVKESK. Trimming shortened V by 5 bases and J by 5 bases, and 12 bases separated the two germline ends. CDR3 length: 14 residues. CDR3 region: CASSSTVTNEKLFF. The CDR3 DNA is TGTGCCAGCAGCTCGACGGTGACGAATGAAAAACTGTTTTTT. The variable domain in full, completed from reference TRBV14 and TRBJ1-4, reads EAGVTQFPSHSVIEKGQTVTLRCDPISGHDNLYWYRRVMGKEIKFLLHFVKESKQDESGMPNNRFLAERTGGTYSTLKVQPAELEDSGVYFCASSSTVTNEKLFFGSGTQLSVL.

A remark on this clonotype: This may stem from a read error, because a much larger clone lies one nucleotide away. The chain links TRBV11-2 to TRBJ2-5; a weak D match, TRBD1 (6 bases). V was clipped by 10 bases and J by 4 bases, with 16 bases between them. Germline V gene lookup returns CDR1 SGHAT and CDR2 FQNNGV. This CDR3 spans 13 amino acids. CDR3 residues: CANREKGLETQYF. DNA for the CDR3: TGTGCCAACAGGGAGAAGGGGTTAGAGACCCAGTACTTC.

There are many counts of this clonotype. The V and J genes are TRBV27 and TRBJ2-7, with D perhaps matching TRBD2 (6 bases). The CDR3 length is 11 residues. From germline, CDR1 is MNHEY and CDR2 SMNVEV (reference sequence). The CDR3 here is CGSGDTYEQYF. The DNA of the CDR3 is TGTGGGTCGGGGGATACCTACGAGCAGTACTTC.